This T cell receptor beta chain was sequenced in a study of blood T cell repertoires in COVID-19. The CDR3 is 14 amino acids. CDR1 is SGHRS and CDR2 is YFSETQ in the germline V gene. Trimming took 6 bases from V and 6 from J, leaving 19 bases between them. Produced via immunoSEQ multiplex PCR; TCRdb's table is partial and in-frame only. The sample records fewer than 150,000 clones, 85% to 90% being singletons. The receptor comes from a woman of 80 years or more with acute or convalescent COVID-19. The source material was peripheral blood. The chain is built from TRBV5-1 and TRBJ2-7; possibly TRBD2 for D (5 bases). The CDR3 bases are TGCGCCAGCAACCAAGAGGGTATTACTGGCGAGCAGTACTTC. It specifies CASNQEGITGEQYF.